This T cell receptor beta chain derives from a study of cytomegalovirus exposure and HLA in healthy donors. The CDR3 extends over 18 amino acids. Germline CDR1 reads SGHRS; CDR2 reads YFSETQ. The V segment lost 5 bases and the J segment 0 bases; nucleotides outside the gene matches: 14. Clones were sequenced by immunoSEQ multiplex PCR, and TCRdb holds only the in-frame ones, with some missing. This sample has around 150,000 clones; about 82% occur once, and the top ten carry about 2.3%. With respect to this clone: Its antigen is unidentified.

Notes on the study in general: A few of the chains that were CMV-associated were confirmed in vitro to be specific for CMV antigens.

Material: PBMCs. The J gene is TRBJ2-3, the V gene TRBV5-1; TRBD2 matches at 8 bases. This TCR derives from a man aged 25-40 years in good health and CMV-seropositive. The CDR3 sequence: CASSIKGVAGYSTDTQYF. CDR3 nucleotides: TGCGCCAGCAGTATAAAGGGTGTAGCGGGGTACAGCACAGATACGCAGTATTTT.